This T cell receptor beta chain was sequenced for a study of shared clonotypes between healthy human individuals. Overall study findings and caveats: The small donor group covered limited genetic and exposure diversity.

Extraction of genomic DNA in unsorted samples used approximately 84 million PBMCs. V shed 5 bases, J shed 7 bases, and the junction held 7 bases outside the gene matches. CDR3 length equals 13 residues. Germline V gene data show CDR1 as SGHAT and CDR2 as FQDESV (reference sequence). Sequencing of unsorted PBMC DNA was carried out using ten immunoSEQ deep assay plates. The authors' processing: Sequence data from immunoSEQ were junction-only and lacked quality scores; consequently, filtering differed. Generated by immunoSEQ multiplex PCR, the TCRdb table keeps only in-frame clones and is missing some. For V, J and clone size, that table is used; D and trimming come from the DNA. The sample lists a few hundred thousand clones; roughly 79% were seen once. This clone showed up many times. Its specificity is unknown.

The clonotype was recovered from a woman aged 40 to 50 in good health. Some clones in this sample may be carry-over from other donors' samples. The rearrangement links TRBV11-1 to TRBJ1-1, with 7 bases that match TRBD1. The sequenced sample consisted of PBMCs. This CDR3 reads CASSTRQGVEAFF. CDR3 DNA sequence: TGTGCCAGCAGCACCCGACAGGGCGTTGAAGCTTTCTTT.